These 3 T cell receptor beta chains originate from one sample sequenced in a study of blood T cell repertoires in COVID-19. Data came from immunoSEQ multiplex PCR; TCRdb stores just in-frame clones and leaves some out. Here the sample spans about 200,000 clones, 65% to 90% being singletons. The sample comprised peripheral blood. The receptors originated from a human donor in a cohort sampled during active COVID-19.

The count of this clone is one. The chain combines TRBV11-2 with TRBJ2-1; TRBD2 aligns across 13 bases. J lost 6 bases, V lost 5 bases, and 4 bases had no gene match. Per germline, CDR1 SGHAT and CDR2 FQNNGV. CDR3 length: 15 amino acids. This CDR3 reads CASSLGTSGTNEQFF. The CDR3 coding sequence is TGTGCCAGCAGCCTAGGGACTAGCGGGACCAATGAGCAGTTCTTC.

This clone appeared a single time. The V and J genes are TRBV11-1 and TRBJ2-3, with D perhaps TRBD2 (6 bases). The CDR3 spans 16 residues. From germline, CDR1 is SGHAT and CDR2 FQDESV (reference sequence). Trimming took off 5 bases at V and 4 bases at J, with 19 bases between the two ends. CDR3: CASSLVGGLAADTQYF. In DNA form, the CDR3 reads TGTGCCAGCAGCCTCGTAGGAGGGCTAGCAGCAGATACGCAGTATTTT. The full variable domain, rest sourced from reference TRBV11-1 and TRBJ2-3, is EAEVAQSPRYKITEKSQAVAFWCDPISGHATLYWYRQILGQGPELLVQFQDESVVDDSQLPKDRFSAERLKGVDSTLKIQPAELGDSAMYLCASSLVGGLAADTQYFGPGTRLTVL.

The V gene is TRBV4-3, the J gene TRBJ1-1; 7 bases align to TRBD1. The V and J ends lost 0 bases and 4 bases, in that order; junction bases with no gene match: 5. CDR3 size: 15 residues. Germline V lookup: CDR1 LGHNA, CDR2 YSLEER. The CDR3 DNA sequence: TGCGCCAGCAGCCAAGACAGGGGGGTTGGCACTGAAGCTTTCTTT. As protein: CASSQDRGVGTEAFF.